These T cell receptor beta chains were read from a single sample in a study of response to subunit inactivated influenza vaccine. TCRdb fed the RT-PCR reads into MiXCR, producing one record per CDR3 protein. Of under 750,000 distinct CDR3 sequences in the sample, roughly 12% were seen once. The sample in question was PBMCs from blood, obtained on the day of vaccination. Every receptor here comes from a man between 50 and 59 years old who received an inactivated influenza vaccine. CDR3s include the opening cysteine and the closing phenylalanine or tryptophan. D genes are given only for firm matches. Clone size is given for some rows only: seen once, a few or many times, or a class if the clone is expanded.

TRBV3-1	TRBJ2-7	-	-	TGTGCCAGCAGCCAGCCTTTGCTTGGCCGCTACGAGCAGTACTTC	CASSQPLLGRYEQYF
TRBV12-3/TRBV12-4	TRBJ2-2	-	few	TGTGCCAGCACTAAATCGGACCTCACCGGGGAGCTGTTTTTT	CASTKSDLTGELFF
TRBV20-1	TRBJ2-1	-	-	TGCAGTGCTAGACCGGGACCCGCGCTCTATGAGCAGTTCTTC	CSARPGPALYEQFF
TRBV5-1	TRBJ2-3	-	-	TGCGCCAGCAGCGCCGGGGAGGCAGGATCAGATACGCAGTATTTT	CASSAGEAGSDTQYF
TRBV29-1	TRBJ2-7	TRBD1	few	TGCAGCGTAGGGACAGGGAGTACCTACGAGCAGTACTTC	CSVGTGSTYEQYF
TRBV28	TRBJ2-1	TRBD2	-	TGTGCCAGCAGTCCCGGACTAGCGGAAGGCTCCTACAATGAGCAGTTCTTC	CASSPGLAEGSYNEQFF
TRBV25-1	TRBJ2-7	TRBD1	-	TGTGCCAGCAGTGCCCATAAAGGGGGCATAGGCTCCTACGAGCAGTACTTC	CASSAHKGGIGSYEQYF
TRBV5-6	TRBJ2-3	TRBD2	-	TGTGCCAGCAGCTTGGAACTAGCGTGGGCCGGGGATACGCAGTATTTT	CASSLELAWAGDTQYF
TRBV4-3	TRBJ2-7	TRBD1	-	TGCGCCAGCAGCCGAAGACCGGGACAGGGCTACGAGCAGTACTTC	CASSRRPGQGYEQYF
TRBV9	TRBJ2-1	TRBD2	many	TGTGCCAGCACCCCCGGGGGGGCCGTCAATGAGCAGTTCTTC	CASTPGGAVNEQFF
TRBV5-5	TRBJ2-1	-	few	TGTGCCAGCAGCTTCATAGATAGTCGATACAATGAGCAGTTCTTC	CASSFIDSRYNEQFF
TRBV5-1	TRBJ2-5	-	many	TGCGCCAGCAGCTTGGAAGCGATAAGAGAGACCCAGTACTTC	CASSLEAIRETQYF
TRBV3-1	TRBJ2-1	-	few	TGTGCCAGCAGCCAGGCGAGAGTCGACAATGAGCAGTTCTTC	CASSQARVDNEQFF
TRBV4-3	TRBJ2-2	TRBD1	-	TGCGCCAGCAGCCAAGTCTGGACAGGGGATCCCGGGGAGCTGTTTTTT	CASSQVWTGDPGELFF
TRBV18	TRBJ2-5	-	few	TGTGCCAGCTCACAAGACAACCAAGAGACCCAGTACTTC	CASSQDNQETQYF
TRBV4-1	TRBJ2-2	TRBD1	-	TGCGCCAGCAGCCAGGGACAGGACAGGGGGTCCGGGGAGCTGTTTTTT	CASSQGQDRGSGELFF
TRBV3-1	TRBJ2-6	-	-	TGTGCCAGCAGCCCACCCATGACCTCTGGGGCCAACGTCCTGACTTTC	CASSPPMTSGANVLTF
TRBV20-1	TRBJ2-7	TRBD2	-	TGCTGTGCTAGAGAAGGGGCTAGCGGGAATTTCTACGAGCAGTACTTC	CCAREGASGNFYEQYF
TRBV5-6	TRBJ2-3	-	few	TGTGCCAGCAGCCCGGGACTTTGGGGCACAGATACGCAGTATTTT	CASSPGLWGTDTQYF
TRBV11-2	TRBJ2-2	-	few	TGTGCCAGCAGCTTACCCCTGACCCGCCCCGGGGAGCTGTTTTTT	CASSLPLTRPGELFF
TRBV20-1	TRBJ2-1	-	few	TGCAGTGCTAGAGCCCGGACGACGTACAATGAGCAGTTCTTC	CSARARTTYNEQFF
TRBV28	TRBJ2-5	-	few	TGTGCCAGCAGTTTAATTCGGGAGCCCCAAGAGACCCAGTACTTC	CASSLIREPQETQYF
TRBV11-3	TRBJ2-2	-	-	TGTGCCAGCAGCGACCGGGACCGCCCCTGGGAGCTGTTTTTT	CASSDRDRPWELFF
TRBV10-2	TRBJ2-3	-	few	TGCGCCAGCAGTGAGCGGAAAAGCACAGATACGCAGTATTTT	CASSERKSTDTQYF
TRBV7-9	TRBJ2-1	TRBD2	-	TGTGCCAGCAGCTTATTGCGGGGGGTGAGAAATGAGCAGTTCTTC	CASSLLRGVRNEQFF
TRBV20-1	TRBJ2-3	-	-	TGCAGTGCTAGAGTCGGCGGGGGCACAGATACGCAGTATTTT	CSARVGGGTDTQYF
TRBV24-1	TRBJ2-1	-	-	TGTGCCACCCGGCTAGAGGAGGAGCAGTTCTTC	CATRLEEEQFF
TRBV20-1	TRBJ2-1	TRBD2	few	TGCAGTGCCCCCCGAGCGGGGGGGGCCGATGAGCAGTTCTTC	CSAPRAGGADEQFF
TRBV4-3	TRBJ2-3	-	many	TGCGCCAGCAGCCAAGATGGGCTCATTAGCACAGATACGCAGTATTTT	CASSQDGLISTDTQYF
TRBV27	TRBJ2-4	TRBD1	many	TGTGCCAGCAGTTCCTTCGGGACAGGGGAAGGCAAAAACATTCAGTACTTC	CASSSFGTGEGKNIQYF
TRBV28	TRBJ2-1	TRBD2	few	TGTGCCAGCAGTCCGACTAGCGCGGGGAATGAGCAGTTCTTC	CASSPTSAGNEQFF
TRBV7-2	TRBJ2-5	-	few	TGTGCCAGCAGCTTTAGAGGGTGGGACCGAAAGGAGACCCAGTACTTC	CASSFRGWDRKETQYF
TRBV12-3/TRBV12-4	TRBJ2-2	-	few	TGTGCCAGCAGTTCAGAATACACCGGGGAGCTGTTTTTT	CASSSEYTGELFF
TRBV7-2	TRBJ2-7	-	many	TGTGCCAGCAGCCCATTTCCGGCGTACGAGCAGTACTTC	CASSPFPAYEQYF
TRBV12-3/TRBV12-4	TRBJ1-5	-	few	TGTGCCAGCAGTTCCACCAGGGGAGGCAATCAGCCCCAGCATTTT	CASSSTRGGNQPQHF
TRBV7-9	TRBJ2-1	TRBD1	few	TGTGCCAGCAGCTTGACAGGGTTTACCTACAATGAGCAGTTCTTC	CASSLTGFTYNEQFF
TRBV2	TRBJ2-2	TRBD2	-	TGTGCCAGCAAAGAAGGGGGACTAGCGGGATTCACCGGGGAGCTGTTTTTT	CASKEGGLAGFTGELFF
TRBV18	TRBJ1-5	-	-	TGTGCCAGCTCACGGCAGGAACACTCCAATCAGCCCCAGCATTTT	CASSRQEHSNQPQHF
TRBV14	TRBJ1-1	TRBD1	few	TGTGCCAGCAGCCAAGATGCCGGGACAGCGAACACTGAAGCTTTCTTT	CASSQDAGTANTEAFF
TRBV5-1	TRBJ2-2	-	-	TGCGCCAGCAGCGAGGGACGACTGAACGGGGAGCTGTTTTTT	CASSEGRLNGELFF
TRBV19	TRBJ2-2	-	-	TGTGCCAGTAGTATATCCAGGACAACGCCGGGGGAGCTGTTTTTT	CASSISRTTPGELFF
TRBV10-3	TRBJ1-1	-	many	TGTGCCATCAGTGACCGACAATCCAGGGTCAACACTGAAGCTTTCTTT	CAISDRQSRVNTEAFF
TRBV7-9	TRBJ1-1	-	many	TGTGCCAGCAGCCCTGGGCGCGGGACTGAAGCTTTCTTT	CASSPGRGTEAFF
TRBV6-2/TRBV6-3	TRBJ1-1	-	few	TGTGCCAGCAGTTACTCGATGAAGGGGTACACTGAAGCTTTCTTT	CASSYSMKGYTEAFF
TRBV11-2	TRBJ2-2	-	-	TGTGCCAGCAGCAGACGGGGACATCCGAACACCGGGGAGCTGTTTTTT	CASSRRGHPNTGELFF
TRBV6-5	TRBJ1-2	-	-	TGTGCCAGCAGTTACTCGGCCAGGGGAAGAGATGGCTACACCTTC	CASSYSARGRDGYTF
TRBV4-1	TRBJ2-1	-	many	TGCGCCAGCAGCATTCACTTCAGCTCCTACAATGAGCAGTTCTTC	CASSIHFSSYNEQFF
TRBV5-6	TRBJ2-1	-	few	TGTGCCAGCAGCTTGGATATGGGGGACCCTGTAAAGTTCTTC	CASSLDMGDPVKFF
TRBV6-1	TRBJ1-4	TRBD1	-	TGTGCCAGCACCCACAACTCGGGACAGGGAAGTGAACTGTTTTTT	CASTHNSGQGSELFF